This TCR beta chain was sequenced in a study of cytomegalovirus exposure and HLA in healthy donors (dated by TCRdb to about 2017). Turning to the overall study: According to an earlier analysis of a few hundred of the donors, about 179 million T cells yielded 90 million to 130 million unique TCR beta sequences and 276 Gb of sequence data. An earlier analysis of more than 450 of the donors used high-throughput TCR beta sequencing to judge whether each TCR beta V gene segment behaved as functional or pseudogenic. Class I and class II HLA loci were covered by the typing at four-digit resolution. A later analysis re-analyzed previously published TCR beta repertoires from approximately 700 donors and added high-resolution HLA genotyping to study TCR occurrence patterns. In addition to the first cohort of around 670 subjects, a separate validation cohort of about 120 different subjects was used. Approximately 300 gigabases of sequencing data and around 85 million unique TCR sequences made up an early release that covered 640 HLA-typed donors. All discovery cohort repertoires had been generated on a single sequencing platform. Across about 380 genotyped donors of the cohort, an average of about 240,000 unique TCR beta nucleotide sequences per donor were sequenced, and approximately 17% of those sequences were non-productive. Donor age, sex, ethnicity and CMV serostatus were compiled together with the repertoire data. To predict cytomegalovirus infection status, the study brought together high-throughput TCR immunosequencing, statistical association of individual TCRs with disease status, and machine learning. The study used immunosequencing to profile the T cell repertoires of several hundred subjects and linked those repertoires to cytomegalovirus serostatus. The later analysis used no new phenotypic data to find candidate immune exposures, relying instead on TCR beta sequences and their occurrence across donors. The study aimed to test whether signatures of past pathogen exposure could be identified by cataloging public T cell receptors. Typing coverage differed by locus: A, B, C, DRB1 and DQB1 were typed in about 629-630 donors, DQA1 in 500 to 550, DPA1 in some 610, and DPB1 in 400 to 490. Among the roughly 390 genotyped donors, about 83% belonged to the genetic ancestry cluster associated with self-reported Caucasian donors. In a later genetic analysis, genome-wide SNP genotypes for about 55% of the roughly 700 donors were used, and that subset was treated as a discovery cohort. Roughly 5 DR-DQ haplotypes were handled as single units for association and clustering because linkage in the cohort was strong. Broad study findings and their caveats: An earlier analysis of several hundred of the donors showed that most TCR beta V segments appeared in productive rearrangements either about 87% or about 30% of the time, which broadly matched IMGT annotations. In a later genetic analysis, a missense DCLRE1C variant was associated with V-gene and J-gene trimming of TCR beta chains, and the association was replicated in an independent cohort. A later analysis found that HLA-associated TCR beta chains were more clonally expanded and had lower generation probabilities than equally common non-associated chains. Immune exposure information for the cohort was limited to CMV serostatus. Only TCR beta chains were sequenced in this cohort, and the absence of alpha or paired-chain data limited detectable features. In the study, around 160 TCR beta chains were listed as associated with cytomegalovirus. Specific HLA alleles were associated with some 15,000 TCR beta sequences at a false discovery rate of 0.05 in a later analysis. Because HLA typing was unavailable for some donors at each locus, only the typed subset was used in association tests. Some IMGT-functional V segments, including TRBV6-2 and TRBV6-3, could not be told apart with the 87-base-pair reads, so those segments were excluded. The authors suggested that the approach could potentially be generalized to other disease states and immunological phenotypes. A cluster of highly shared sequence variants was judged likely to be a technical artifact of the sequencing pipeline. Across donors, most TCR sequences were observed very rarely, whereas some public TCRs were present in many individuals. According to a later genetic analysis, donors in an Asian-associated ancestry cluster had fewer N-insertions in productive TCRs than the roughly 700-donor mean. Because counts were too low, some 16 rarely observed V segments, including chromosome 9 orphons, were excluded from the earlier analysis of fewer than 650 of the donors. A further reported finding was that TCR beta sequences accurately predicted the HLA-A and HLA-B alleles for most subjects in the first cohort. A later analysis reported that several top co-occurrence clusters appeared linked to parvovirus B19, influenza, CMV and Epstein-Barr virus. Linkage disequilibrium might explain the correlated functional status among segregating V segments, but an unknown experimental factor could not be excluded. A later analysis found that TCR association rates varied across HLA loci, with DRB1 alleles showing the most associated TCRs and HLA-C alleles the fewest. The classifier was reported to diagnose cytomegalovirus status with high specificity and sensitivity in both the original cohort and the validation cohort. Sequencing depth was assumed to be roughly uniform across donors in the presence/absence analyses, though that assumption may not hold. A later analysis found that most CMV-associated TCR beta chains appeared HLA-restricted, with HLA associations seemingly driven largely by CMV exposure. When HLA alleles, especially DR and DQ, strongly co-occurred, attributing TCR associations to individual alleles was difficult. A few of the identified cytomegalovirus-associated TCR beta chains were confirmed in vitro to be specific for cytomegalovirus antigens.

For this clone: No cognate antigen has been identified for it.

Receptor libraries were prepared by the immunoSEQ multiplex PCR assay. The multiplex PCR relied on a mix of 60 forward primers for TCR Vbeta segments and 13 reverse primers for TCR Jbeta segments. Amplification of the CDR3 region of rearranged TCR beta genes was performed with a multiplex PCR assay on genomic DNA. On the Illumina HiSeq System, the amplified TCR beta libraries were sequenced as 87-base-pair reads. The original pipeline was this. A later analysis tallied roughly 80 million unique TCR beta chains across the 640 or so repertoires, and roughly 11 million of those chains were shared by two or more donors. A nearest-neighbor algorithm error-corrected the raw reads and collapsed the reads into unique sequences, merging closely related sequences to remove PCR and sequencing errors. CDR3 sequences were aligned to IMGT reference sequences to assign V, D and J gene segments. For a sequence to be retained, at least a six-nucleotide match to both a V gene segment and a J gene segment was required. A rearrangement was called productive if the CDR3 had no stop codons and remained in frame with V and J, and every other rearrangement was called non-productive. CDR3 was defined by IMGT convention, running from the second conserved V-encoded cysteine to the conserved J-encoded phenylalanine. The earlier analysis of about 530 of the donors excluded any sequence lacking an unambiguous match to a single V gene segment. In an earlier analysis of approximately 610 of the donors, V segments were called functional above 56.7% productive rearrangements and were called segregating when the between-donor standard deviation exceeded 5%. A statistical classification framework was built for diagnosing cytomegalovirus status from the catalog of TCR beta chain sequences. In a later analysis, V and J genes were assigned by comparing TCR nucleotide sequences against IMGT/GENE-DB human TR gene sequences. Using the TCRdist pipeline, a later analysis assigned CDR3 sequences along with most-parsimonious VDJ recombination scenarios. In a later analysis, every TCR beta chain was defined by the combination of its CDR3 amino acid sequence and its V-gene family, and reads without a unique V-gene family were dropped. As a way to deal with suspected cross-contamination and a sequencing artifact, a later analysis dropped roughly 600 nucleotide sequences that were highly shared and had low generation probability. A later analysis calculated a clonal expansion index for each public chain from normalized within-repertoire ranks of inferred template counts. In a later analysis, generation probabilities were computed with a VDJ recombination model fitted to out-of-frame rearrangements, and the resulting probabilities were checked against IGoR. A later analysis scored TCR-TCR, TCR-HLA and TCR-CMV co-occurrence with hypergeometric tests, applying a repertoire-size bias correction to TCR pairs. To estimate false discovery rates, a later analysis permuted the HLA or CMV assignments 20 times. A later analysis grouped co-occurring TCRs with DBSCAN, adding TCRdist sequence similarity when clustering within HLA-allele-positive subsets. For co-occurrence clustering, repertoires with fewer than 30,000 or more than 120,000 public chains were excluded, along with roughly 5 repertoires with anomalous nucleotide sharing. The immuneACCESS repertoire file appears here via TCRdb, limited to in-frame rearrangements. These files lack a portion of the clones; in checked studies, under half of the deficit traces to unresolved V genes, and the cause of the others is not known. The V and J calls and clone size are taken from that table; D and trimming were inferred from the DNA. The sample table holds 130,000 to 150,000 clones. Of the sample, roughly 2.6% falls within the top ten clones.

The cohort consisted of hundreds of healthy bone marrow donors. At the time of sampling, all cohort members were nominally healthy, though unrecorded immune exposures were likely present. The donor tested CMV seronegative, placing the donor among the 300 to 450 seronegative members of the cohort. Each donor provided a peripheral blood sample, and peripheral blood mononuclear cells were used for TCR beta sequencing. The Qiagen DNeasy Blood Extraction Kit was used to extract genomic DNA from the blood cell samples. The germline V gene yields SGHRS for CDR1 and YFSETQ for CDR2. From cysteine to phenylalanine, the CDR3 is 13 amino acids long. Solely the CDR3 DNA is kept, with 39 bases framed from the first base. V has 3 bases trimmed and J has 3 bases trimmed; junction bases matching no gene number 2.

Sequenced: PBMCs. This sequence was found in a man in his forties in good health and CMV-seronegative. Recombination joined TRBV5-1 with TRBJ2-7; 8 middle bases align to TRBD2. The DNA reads TGCGCCAGCAGCTACGGGGGGGGCTACGAGCAGTACTTC. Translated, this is CASSYGGGYEQYF.